A single T cell receptor beta chain is shown here with its context. The target antigen is unknown. This sample is part of a study of cytomegalovirus exposure and HLA in healthy donors. Overall study context: The early release's HLA-typed donors yielded 80 million to 95 million unique TCRs. Findings and limits, study-wide: Accurate prediction of HLA-A and HLA-B alleles (for most subjects) was reportedly achieved from TCR beta sequences. In a later analysis, TCR beta V- and J-gene trimming showed a link to a missense DCLRE1C variant. Later on, an analysis found that several of the most significant clusters appeared to be linked to common viral pathogens, which included parvovirus B19.

60 Vbeta and 13 Jbeta primers were used in PCR. Profiled with immunoSEQ multiplex PCR; TCRdb holds only in-frame clones, not every one. The repertoire holds roughly 190,000 clones, with 9.5% to 15% as singletons. Trimming took 4 bases from V and 4 from J, leaving 18 bases between them. The CDR3 totals 16 residues. Germline V gene sequence: CDR1 LGHNA, CDR2 YNFKEQ. Sequencing was performed on PBMCs. This TCR was sampled from a man aged 45 to 65 in good health and CMV-seropositive. The chain uses TRBV4-2 and TRBJ2-3; D is undetermined. The CDR3 is CASSPRSSLGPDTQYF. As DNA, the CDR3 is TGTGCCAGCAGCCCGAGGTCCTCCTTGGGTCCAGATACGCAGTATTTT.